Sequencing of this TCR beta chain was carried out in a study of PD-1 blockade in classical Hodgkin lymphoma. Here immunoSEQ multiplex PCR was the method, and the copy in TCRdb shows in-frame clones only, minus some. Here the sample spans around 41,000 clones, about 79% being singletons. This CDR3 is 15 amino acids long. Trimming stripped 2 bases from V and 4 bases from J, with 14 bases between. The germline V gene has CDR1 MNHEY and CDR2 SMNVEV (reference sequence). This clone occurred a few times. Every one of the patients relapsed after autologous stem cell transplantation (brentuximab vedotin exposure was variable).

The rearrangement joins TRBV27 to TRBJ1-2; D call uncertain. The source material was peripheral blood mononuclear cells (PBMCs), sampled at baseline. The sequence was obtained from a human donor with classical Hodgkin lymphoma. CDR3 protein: CASSLGPGFVYGYTF. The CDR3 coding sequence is TGTGCCAGCAGTTTAGGGCCGGGGTTCGTCTATGGCTACACCTTC.